The next 13 T cell receptor beta chains were all read from a single sample in a study of T-cell memory formation after mild COVID-19. TCRdb recomputed calls from the 5' RACE reads with MiXCR, one row per CDR3 protein. This table holds 170,000 or so distinct CDR3 sequences, roughly 31% found once. The material sequenced was PBMCs or a T cell subset sorted from them (not recorded which). These receptors were obtained from an adult woman who had mild COVID-19 (a few samples of this study predate the infection). Cell type and time point are not known.

The CDR3 DNA is TGTGCCAGCTCACCTGTAAGGTGGGCGGGAGGATCCGATGAGCAGTTCTTC. Its translation: CASSPVRWAGGSDEQFF. The V and J genes are TRBV18 and TRBJ2-1; TRBD2 aligns across 8 bases. Germline V gene sequence: CDR1 KGHSH, CDR2 LQKENI. The CDR3 totals 17 residues. Trimming removed 3 bases from V and 8 bases from J; junction bases left unmatched: 15.

This clonotype has only one observation. The V gene is TRBV6-1, the J gene TRBJ1-1; perhaps TRBD1 as D (5 bases). The CDR3 length is 13 residues. Germline CDR1 MNHNS, CDR2 SASEGT. Trimming took off 2 bases at V and 5 bases at J, with 9 bases between the two ends. The CDR3 is CASSEYQGTEAFF. CDR3 sequence (DNA): TGTGCCAGCAGTGAATATCAGGGTACTGAAGCTTTCTTT.

The chain uses TRBV24-1 and TRBJ1-2, with D possibly TRBD1 on 5 matching bases. V was trimmed by 4 bases and J by 3 bases, leaving 17 bases between them. The CDR3 is 16 residues long. Looked up from germline, CDR1 is KGHDR and CDR2 is SFDVKD. The chain's CDR3 is CATSDTRRGDYYGYTF. CDR3 nucleotide sequence: TGTGCCACCAGTGACACGCGGCGGGGCGACTACTATGGCTACACCTTC.

The chain has TRBV6-2 or TRBV6-3 and TRBJ2-1, with a weak D call TRBD2 (6 bases). The CDR3 totals 15 residues. Germline CDR1 reads MNHEY; CDR2 reads SVGEGT. The germline V and J ends were trimmed by 5 bases and 6 bases, with 17 bases remaining between them. The CDR3, as DNA: TGTGCCAGCAGTCCCCTTGCGGGGAAGGGCAATGAGCAGTTCTTC. Amino acids: CASSPLAGKGNEQFF.

The chain employs TRBV30 and TRBJ1-4, with D hard to call. Germline V CDR1 and CDR2: GTSNPN, SVGIG (reference sequence). The CDR3 is 12 amino acids. The V end was cut by 2 bases, the J end by 8 bases, with 9 bases between. The CDR3 sequence: CAWSTGPEKLFF. The CDR3 nucleotides are TGTGCCTGGAGTACCGGGCCCGAAAAACTGTTTTTT.

This clonotype was detected a few times. J is TRBJ1-1 and V is TRBV3-1, with a tentative D call TRBD1 (6 bases). The CDR3 loop spans 13 amino acids. Germline assignment: CDR1 LGHDT and CDR2 YNNKEL (reference sequence). V gave up 4 bases and J gave up 7 bases, with 13 bases separating them. The CDR3, as DNA: TGTGCCAGCAGCCCTAAGACAGGTAATGAAGCTTTCTTT. It translates to CASSPKTGNEAFF.

J is TRBJ2-3 and V is TRBV19, with 13 bases lining up with TRBD2. The CDR3 is 13 amino acids. Germline CDR1 reads LNHDA; CDR2 reads SQIVND (reference sequence). With 5 bases clipped from V and 9 bases from J, the junction kept 2 bases outside the gene matches. The CDR3 is CASSAGLAGTQYF. For the CDR3, the DNA is TGTGCCAGTAGTGCGGGACTAGCGGGGACGCAGTATTTT.

The chain links TRBV12-3 or TRBV12-4 to TRBJ2-3; D call uncertain. The CDR3 consists of 11 residues. V was clipped by 5 bases and J by 7 bases, with 7 bases between them. DNA for the CDR3: TGTGCCAGCAGTCAGGTGCATACGCAGTATTTT. It is translated as CASSQVHTQYF.

This clonotype was detected only a few times. The chain uses TRBV7-6 and TRBJ2-1; TRBD2 matches 16 bases. The CDR3 runs 17 residues. Germline CDR1 SGHVS, CDR2 FNYEAQ. Germline trimming cut 1 base from V and 9 bases from J; bases unmatched to any gene: 6. Written as DNA, the CDR3 is TGTGCCAGCAGCTTAGAGGGGACTAGCGGGAGGGGAGGTGAGCAGTTCTTC. It specifies CASSLEGTSGRGGEQFF.

V is TRBV24-1 and J is TRBJ2-3; D may be TRBD2 (5 bases). The CDR3 has 15 amino acids. In germline, CDR1 is KGHDR, CDR2 SFDVKD. V lost 3 bases and J 5 bases, leaving 14 bases between the germline ends. CDR3: CATSDPVGGRDTQYF. The CDR3 DNA reads TGTGCCACCAGTGATCCCGTCGGTGGGAGAGATACGCAGTATTTT.

This clonotype was counted only a few times. The CDR3 DNA reads TGTGCCAGCAGCAAACAGGGATCGAGGACTGAAGCTTTCTTT. This encodes CASSKQGSRTEAFF. V is TRBV7-3 and J is TRBJ1-1; maybe TRBD1 (6 bases). CDR1 and CDR2 from the germline V gene are SGHTA and FQGTGA. Deletions cut 5 bases from V and 5 bases from J, with 15 bases between. The CDR3 totals 14 residues.

The chain couples TRBV28 to TRBJ2-7; 8 bases map to TRBD2. The J segment lost 5 bases and the V segment lost 9 bases, leaving 9 bases of the junction unmatched. The germline CDR1 and CDR2 sequences are MDHEN and SYDVKM. CDR3 length: 13 amino acids. Written as DNA, the CDR3 is TGTGCCAGTAACACCGGACTAGCCCACGAGCAGTACTTC. Its translation is CASNTGLAHEQYF.

The table lists this clonotype with a few counts. The chain joins TRBV12-3 or TRBV12-4 to TRBJ2-4; 14 nucleotides line up with TRBD2. V was clipped by 4 bases and J by 3 bases; unmatched bases: 8. The CDR3 extends over 18 amino acids. The CDR3 DNA reads as TGTGCCAGCAGTTGGAGACTAGCGGGGGGGCGGGTCAAAAACATTCAGTACTTC. This translates into CASSWRLAGGRVKNIQYF.